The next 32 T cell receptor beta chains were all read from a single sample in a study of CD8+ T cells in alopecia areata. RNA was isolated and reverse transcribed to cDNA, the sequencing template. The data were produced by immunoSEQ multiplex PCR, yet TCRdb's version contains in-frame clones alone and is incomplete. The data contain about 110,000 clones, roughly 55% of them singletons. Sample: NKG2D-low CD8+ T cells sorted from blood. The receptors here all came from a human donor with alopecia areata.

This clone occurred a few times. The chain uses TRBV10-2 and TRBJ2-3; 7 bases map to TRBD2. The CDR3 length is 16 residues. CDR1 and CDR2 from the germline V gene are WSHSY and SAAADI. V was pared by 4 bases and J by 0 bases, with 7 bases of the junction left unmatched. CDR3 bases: TGCGCCAGCAGTGGGTTACTAGCGTCTAGCACAGATACGCAGTATTTT. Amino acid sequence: CASSGLLASSTDTQYF.

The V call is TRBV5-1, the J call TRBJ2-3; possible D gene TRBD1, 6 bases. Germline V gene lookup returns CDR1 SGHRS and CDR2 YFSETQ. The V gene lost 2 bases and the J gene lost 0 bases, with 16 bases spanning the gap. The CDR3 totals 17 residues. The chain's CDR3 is CASSFQGLASSTDTQYF. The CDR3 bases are TGCGCCAGCAGCTTTCAGGGGTTGGCCTCTAGCACAGATACGCAGTATTTT.

In nucleotides, the CDR3 is TGTGCCATCAGTGAAAAGGAAGAGACCCAGTACTTC. It codes for CAISEKEETQYF. The chain carries TRBV10-3 and TRBJ2-5; D unclear. Germline V gene sequence: CDR1 ENHRY, CDR2 SYGVKD. V was clipped by 3 bases and J by 3 bases, with 5 bases between them. The length of the CDR3 is 12 residues.

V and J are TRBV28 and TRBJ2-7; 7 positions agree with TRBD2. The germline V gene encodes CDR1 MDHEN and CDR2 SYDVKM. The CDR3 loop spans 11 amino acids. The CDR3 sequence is CSAGDSYEQYF. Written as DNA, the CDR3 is TGTTCCGCGGGAGACTCCTACGAGCAGTACTTC.

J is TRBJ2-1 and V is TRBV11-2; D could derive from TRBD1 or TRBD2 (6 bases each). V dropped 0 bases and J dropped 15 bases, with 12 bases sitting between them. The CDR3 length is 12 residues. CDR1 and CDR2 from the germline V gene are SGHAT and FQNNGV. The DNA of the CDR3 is TGTGCCAGCAGCTTAGATGGGGGGCGCCGGTTCTTC. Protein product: CASSLDGGRRFF.

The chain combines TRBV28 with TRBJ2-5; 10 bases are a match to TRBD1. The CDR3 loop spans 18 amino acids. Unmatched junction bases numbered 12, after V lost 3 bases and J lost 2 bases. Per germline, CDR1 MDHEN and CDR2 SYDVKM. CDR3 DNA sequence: TGTGCCAGCAGTTTTGGTGGGGACAGGGGATTCCGGCAAGAGACCCAGTACTTC. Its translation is CASSFGGDRGFRQETQYF.

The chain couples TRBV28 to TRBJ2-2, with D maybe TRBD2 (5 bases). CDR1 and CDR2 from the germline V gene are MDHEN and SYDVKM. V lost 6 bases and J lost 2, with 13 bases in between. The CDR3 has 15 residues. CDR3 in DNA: TGTGCCAGCAGCTGGTATCGGGGAAACACCGGGGAGCTGTTTTTT. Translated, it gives CASSWYRGNTGELFF.

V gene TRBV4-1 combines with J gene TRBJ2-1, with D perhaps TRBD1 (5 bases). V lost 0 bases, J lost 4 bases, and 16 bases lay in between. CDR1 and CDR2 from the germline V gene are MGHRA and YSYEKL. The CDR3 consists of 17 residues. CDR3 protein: CASSQDSGPNRYNEQFF. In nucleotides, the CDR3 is TGCGCCAGCAGCCAAGATTCAGGGCCGAATCGATACAATGAGCAGTTCTTC.

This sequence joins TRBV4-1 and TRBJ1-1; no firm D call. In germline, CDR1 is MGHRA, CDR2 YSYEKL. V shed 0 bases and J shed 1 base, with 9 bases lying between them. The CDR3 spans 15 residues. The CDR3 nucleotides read TGCGCCAGCAGCCAAGATGAGCAGGAGAACACTGAAGCTTTCTTT. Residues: CASSQDEQENTEAFF.

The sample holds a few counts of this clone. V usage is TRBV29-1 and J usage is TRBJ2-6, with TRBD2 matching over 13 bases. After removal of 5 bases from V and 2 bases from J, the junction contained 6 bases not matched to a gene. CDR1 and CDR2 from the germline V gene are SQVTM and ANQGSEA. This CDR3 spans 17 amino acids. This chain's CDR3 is CSVYETSGRTGANVLTF. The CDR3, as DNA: TGCAGCGTTTATGAGACTAGCGGGAGGACTGGGGCCAACGTCCTGACTTTC.

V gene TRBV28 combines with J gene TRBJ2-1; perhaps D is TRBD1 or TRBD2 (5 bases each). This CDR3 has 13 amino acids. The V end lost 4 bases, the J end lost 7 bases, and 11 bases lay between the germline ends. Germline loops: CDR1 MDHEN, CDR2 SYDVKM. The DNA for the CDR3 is TGTGCCAGCAGTTCGGGACCGGCGAATGAGCAGTTCTTC. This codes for CASSSGPANEQFF.

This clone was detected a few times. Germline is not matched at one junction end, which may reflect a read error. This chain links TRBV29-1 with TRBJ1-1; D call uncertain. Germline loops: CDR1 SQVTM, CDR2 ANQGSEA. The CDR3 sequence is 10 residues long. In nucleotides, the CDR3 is TGCAGCGTGGACCGGGCCGCCGCGGTCTTT. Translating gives CSVDRAAAVF.

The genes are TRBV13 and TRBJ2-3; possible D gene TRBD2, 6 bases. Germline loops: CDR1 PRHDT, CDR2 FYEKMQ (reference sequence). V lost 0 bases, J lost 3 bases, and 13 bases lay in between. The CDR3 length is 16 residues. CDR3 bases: TGTGCCAGCAGCTTAGGTGGGGCGGGATCAACAGATACGCAGTATTTT. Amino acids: CASSLGGAGSTDTQYF. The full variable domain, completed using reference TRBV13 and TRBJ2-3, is AAGVIQSPRHLIKEKRETATLKCYPIPRHDTVYWYQQGPGQDPQFLISFYEKMQSDKGSIPDRFSAQQFSDYHSELNMSSLELGDSALYFCASSLGGAGSTDTQYFGPGTRLTVL.

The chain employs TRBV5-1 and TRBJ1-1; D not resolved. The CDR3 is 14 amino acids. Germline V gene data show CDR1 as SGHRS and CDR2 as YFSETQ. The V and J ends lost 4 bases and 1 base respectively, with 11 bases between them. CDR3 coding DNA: TGCGCCAGCAGCCCCGGACGGGGGAACACTGAAGCTTTCTTT. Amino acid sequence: CASSPGRGNTEAFF.

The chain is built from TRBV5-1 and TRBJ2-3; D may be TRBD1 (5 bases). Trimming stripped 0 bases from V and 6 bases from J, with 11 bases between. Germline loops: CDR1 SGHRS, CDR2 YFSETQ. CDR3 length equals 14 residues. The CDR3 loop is CASSLAGLSDTQYF. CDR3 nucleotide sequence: TGCGCCAGCAGCTTGGCAGGGTTGTCGGATACGCAGTATTTT.

The CDR3 sequence is CASKYTGELFF. Here the CDR3 DNA reads TGTGCCAGCAAGTACACCGGGGAGCTGTTTTTT. The chain has TRBV6-5 and TRBJ2-2; D ambiguous. CDR1 is MNHEY, CDR2 SVGAGI, per germline. This CDR3 has 11 amino acids. The V end lost 7 bases, the J end lost 3 bases, and 3 bases lay between the germline ends.

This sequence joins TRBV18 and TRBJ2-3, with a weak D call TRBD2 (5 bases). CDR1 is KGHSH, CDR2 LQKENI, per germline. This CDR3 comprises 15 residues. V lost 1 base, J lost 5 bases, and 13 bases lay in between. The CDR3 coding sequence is TGTGCCAGCTCACCACGTGTCCGGGAAGGAGATACGCAGTATTTT. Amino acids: CASSPRVREGDTQYF. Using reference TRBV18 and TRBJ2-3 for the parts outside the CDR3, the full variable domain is NAGVMQNPRHLVRRRGQEARLRCSPMKGHSHVYWYRQLPEEGLKFMVYLQKENIIDESGMPKERFSAEFPKEGPSILRIQQVVRGDSAAYFCASSPRVREGDTQYFGPGTRLTVL.

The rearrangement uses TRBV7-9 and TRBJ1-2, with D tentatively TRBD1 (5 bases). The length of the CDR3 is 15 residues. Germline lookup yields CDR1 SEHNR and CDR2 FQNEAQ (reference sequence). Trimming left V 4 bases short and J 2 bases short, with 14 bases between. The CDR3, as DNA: TGTGCCAGCAGCTACTCGGCGGGGGAAAACTATGGCTACACCTTC. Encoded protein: CASSYSAGENYGYTF.

Here the CDR3 reads CASSVRMNTEAFF. The DNA for the CDR3 is TGTGCCAGCAGTGTCCGAATGAACACTGAAGCTTTCTTT. This rearrangement joins TRBV27 to TRBJ1-1; D remains ambiguous. The germline V gene has CDR1 MNHEY and CDR2 SMNVEV (reference sequence). This CDR3 has 13 amino acids. V lost 5 bases and J 0 bases, leaving 7 bases between the germline ends.

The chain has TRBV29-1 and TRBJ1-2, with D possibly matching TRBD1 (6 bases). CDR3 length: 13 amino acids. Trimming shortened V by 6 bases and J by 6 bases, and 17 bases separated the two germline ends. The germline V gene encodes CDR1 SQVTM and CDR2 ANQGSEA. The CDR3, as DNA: TGCAGCGTACTCTACAGGGAAGGGAATGGCTACACCTTC. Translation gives CSVLYREGNGYTF.

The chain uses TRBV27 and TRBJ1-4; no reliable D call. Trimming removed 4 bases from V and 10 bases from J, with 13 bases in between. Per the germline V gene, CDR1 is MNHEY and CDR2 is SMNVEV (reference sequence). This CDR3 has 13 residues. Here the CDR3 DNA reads TGTGCCAGCAGTTCGCCCGGGTACGGAAAACTGTTTTTT. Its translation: CASSSPGYGKLFF. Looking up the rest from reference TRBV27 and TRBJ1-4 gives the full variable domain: EAQVTQNPRYLITVTGKKLTVTCSQNMNHEYMSWYRQDPGLGLRQIYYSMNVEVTDKGDVPEGYKVSRKEKRNFPLILESPSPNQTSLYFCASSSPGYGKLFFGSGTQLSVL.

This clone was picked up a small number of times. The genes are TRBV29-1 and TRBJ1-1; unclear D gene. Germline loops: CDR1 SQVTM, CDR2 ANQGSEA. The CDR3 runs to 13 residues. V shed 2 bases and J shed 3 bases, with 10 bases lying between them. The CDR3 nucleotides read TGCAGCGTTGAATCCGTCGGATACACTGAAGCTTTCTTT. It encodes CSVESVGYTEAFF.

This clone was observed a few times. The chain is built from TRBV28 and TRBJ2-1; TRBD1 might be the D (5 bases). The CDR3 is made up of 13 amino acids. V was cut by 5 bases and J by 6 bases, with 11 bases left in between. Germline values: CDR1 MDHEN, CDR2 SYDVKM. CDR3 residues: CASSQGTRNEQFF. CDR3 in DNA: TGTGCCAGCAGTCAGGGTACGCGCAATGAGCAGTTCTTC.

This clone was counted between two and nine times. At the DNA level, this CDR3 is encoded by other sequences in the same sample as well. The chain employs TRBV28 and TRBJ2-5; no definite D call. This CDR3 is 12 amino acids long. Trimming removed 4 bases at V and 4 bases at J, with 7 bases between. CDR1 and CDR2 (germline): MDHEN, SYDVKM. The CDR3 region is CASSSPGETQYF. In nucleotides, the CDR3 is TGTGCCAGCAGTTCGCCGGGAGAGACCCAGTACTTC.

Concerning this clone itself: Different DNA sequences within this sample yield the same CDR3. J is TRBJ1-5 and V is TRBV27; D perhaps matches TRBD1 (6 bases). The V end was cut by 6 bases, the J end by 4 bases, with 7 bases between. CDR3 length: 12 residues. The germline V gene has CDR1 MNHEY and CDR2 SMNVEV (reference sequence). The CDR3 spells CASSTGNQPQHF. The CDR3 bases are TGTGCCAGCAGCACAGGGAATCAGCCCCAGCATTTT.

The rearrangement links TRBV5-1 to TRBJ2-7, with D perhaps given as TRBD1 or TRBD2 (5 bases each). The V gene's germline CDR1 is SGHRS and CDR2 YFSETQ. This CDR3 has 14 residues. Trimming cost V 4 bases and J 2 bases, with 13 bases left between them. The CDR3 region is CASSLRDPTYEQYF. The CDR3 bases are TGCGCCAGCAGCCTCCGGGACCCTACCTACGAGCAGTACTTC.

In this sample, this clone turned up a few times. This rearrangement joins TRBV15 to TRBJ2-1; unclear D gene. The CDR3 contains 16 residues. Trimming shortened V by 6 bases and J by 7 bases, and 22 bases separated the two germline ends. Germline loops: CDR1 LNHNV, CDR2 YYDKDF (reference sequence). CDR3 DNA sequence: TGTGCCACCAGGAATGTTCTTAGCCCTGAGGAGAATGAGCAGTTCTTC. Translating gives CATRNVLSPEENEQFF.

CDR3 bases: TGTGCCAGCGGTGATATGCTCAGCGAGCAGTACTTC. As protein: CASGDMLSEQYF. V usage is TRBV10-3 and J usage is TRBJ2-7; D call uncertain. The CDR3 runs 12 residues. The germline CDR1 and CDR2 sequences are ENHRY and SYGVKD. Between the trimmed V and J ends, which lost 10 bases and 6 bases, there was a span of 16 bases.

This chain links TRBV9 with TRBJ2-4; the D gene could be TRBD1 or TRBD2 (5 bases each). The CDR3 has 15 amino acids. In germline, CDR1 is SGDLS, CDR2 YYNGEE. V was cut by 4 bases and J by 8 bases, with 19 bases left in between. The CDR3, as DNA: TGTGCCAGCAGCACCCCAGGGAGCGGAGTGGACATTCAGTACTTC. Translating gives CASSTPGSGVDIQYF.

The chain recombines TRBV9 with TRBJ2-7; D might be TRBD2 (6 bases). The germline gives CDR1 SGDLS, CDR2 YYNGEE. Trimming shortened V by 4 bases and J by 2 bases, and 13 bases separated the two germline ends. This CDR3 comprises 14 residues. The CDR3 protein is CASSLGGGAYEQYF. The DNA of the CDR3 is TGTGCCAGCAGCCTCGGTGGCGGGGCCTACGAGCAGTACTTC.

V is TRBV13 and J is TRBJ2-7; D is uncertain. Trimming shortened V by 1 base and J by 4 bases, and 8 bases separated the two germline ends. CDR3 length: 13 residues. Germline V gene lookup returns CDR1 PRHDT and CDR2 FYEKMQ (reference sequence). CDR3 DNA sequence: TGTGCCAGCAGCTTAGCTAACGGTTACGAGCAGTACTTC. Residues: CASSLANGYEQYF.

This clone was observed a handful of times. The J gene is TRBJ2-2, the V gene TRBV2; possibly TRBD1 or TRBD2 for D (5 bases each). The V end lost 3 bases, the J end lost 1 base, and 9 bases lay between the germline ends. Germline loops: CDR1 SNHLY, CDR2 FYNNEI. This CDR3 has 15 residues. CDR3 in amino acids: CASSEGRWNTGELFF. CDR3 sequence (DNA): TGTGCCAGCAGTGAGGGACGATGGAACACCGGGGAGCTGTTTTTT.